The 25 T cell receptor beta chains given below trace back to one sample, sequenced in a study of control samples from healthy donors and cancer patients. Assay: immunoSEQ multiplex PCR; the TCRdb copy retains only in-frame clones and omits some. The sample consists of 40,000 to 55,000 clones, roughly 90% of them appearing once. The sample taken for sequencing was PBMCs. The receptors stem from a middle-aged woman with head and neck cancer.

CDR3 nucleotide sequence: TGTGCCAGCAGCTCTCCGAGACAGGGGAGGACCGGGGAGCTGTTTTTT. This encodes CASSSPRQGRTGELFF. The gene calls are TRBV5-4 and TRBJ2-2; 8 bases match TRBD1. V dropped 3 bases and J dropped 5; count of bases not matched to a gene: 9. Germline V gives CDR1 SGHNT, CDR2 YYREEE (reference sequence). The CDR3 runs 16 residues.

This chain links TRBV19 with TRBJ1-1; perhaps TRBD1 as D (5 bases). Per germline, CDR1 LNHDA and CDR2 SQIVND (reference sequence). The V gene lost 4 bases and the J gene lost 5 bases, with 20 bases spanning the gap. The CDR3 covers 16 residues. The CDR3 here is CASSTGSGRSKTEAFF. The CDR3 nucleotides read TGTGCCAGTAGTACAGGGTCAGGGCGCTCGAAGACTGAAGCTTTCTTT.

The rearrangement links TRBV7-3 to TRBJ1-2; D is perhaps TRBD1 (5 bases). Germline CDR1 SGHTA, CDR2 FQGTGA. V lost 2 bases and J lost 4, with 8 bases in between. The CDR3 has 13 amino acids. The CDR3: CASSLPGGYGYTF. The DNA of the CDR3 is TGTGCCAGCAGCTTACCCGGGGGCTATGGCTACACCTTC.

Only one count was recorded for this clone. The chain employs TRBV14 and TRBJ2-1, with no clear D. Trimming took off 0 bases at V and 4 bases at J, with 22 bases between the two ends. The CDR3 consists of 19 residues. The V gene's germline CDR1 is SGHDN and CDR2 FVKESK. The CDR3 coding sequence is TGTGCCAGCAGCCAAGATTGGTCCCGTTTGGTAGCTTCATACAATGAGCAGTTCTTC. Protein: CASSQDWSRLVASYNEQFF. The whole variable domain, remainder taken from reference TRBV14 and TRBJ2-1, is EAGVTQFPSHSVIEKGQTVTLRCDPISGHDNLYWYRRVMGKEIKFLLHFVKESKQDESGMPNNRFLAERTGGTYSTLKVQPAELEDSGVYFCASSQDWSRLVASYNEQFFGPGTRLTVL.

The V call is TRBV28, the J call TRBJ2-1, with 12 positions matching TRBD1. V trimming: 7 bases; J trimming: 9 bases; junction bases outside the gene matches: 10. The CDR3 totals 15 residues. In germline, CDR1 is MDHEN, CDR2 SYDVKM. The chain's CDR3 is CASTILGTGGSEQFF. CDR3 in DNA: TGTGCCAGCACCATCCTCGGGACAGGGGGCAGTGAGCAGTTCTTC.

The CDR3 region is CSVVGGGDEQYF. Written as DNA, the CDR3 is TGCAGCGTTGTCGGGGGAGGTGACGAGCAGTACTTC. The V call is TRBV29-1, the J call TRBJ2-7; TRBD2 might be the D (6 bases). The length of the CDR3 is 12 residues. The V end lost 4 bases, the J end lost 5 bases, and 12 bases lay between the germline ends. The germline CDR1 and CDR2 sequences are SQVTM and ANQGSEA.

A few counts support this clone. The chain links TRBV7-8 to TRBJ2-7; a weak D match, TRBD1 (6 bases). The CDR3 totals 16 residues. The germline V gene has CDR1 SGHVS and CDR2 FQNEAQ. V was shortened by 5 bases and J by 0 bases, with 17 bases between the two germline ends. CDR3 DNA sequence: TGTGCCAGCAGCCCCCGAGTGGCAGGGGACTCCTACGAGCAGTACTTC. Its translation: CASSPRVAGDSYEQYF.

V is TRBV9 and J is TRBJ2-5, with D possibly matching TRBD1 (6 bases). With 4 bases removed from V and 1 base from J, the gap between germline ends came to 17 bases. The length of the CDR3 is 16 residues. Germline CDR1 is SGDLS and CDR2 is YYNGEE. CDR3 sequence (DNA): TGTGCCAGCAGCCCCGCCGGGACAAGTAGCCAAGAGACCCAGTACTTC. Its protein product is CASSPAGTSSQETQYF.

The chain employs TRBV5-6 and TRBJ1-5, with D unresolved. In germline, CDR1 is SGHDT, CDR2 YYEEEE. This CDR3 spans 14 amino acids. V lost 0 bases to trimming and J lost 0 bases, with 4 bases between them. CDR3 in amino acids: CASSLDGSNQPQHF. DNA of the CDR3: TGTGCCAGCAGCTTGGACGGTAGCAATCAGCCCCAGCATTTT.

V and J are TRBV15 and TRBJ2-1; D not resolved. This CDR3 spans 15 amino acids. Germline CDR1 and CDR2: LNHNV and YYDKDF (reference sequence). With 4 bases removed from V and 5 bases from J, the gap between germline ends came to 15 bases. CDR3 nucleotide sequence: TGTGCCACCAGCATAGCCCAACAAGCCAACAATGAGCAGTTCTTC. Protein sequence: CATSIAQQANNEQFF.

V usage is TRBV5-5 and J usage is TRBJ1-3; 8 bases fit TRBD1. V shed 5 bases and J 3 bases; nucleotides not matched to a gene: 7. The CDR3 sequence is 15 residues long. Per the germline V gene, CDR1 is SGHKS and CDR2 is YYEKEE (reference sequence). CDR3 protein: CASRQTGEVGNTIYF. In DNA form, the CDR3 reads TGTGCCAGCAGACAGACAGGGGAGGTTGGAAACACCATATATTTT.

The genes are TRBV5-1 and TRBJ2-3, with D unresolved. Deletions cut 4 bases from V and 6 bases from J, with 12 bases between. Germline lookup yields CDR1 SGHRS and CDR2 YFSETQ. This CDR3 comprises 13 residues. The CDR3 sequence: CASSRQQGDTQYF. The CDR3 DNA follows: TGCGCCAGCAGCCGCCAGCAAGGGGATACGCAGTATTTT.

The J gene is TRBJ2-1, the V gene TRBV27; no firm D call. The germline CDR1 and CDR2 sequences are MNHEY and SMNVEV (reference sequence). The CDR3 contains 11 residues. V lost 2 bases and J lost 5, with 1 base in between. The CDR3 coding sequence is TGTGCCAGCAGTTTACACAATGAGCAGTTCTTC. As protein: CASSLHNEQFF.

The V call is TRBV5-6, the J call TRBJ2-7; maybe TRBD2 (5 bases). This CDR3 comprises 16 residues. Between the trimmed V and J ends, which lost 1 base and 0 bases, there was a span of 14 bases. Germline V gives CDR1 SGHDT, CDR2 YYEEEE. CDR3 in amino acids: CASSLIGGSYSYEQYF. The CDR3, as DNA: TGTGCCAGCAGCTTGATTGGCGGGTCATACTCCTACGAGCAGTACTTC.

V is TRBV10-1 and J is TRBJ2-3; perhaps TRBD2 as D (6 bases). V lost 3 bases and J lost 4, with 14 bases in between. Germline V gene lookup returns CDR1 WNHNN and CDR2 SYGVQD (reference sequence). The CDR3 contains 15 residues. The CDR3 bases are TGCGCCAGCAGTGACGGCGGGGCAGCTGCAGATACGCAGTATTTT. Protein sequence: CASSDGGAAADTQYF.

Points on this clone: Different DNA sequences within this sample yield the same CDR3. This CDR3 is CASSLDTGELFF. The CDR3, as DNA: TGTGCCAGCAGCCTCGACACCGGGGAGCTGTTTTTT. The chain carries TRBV7-3 and TRBJ2-2; D not certain. This CDR3 comprises 12 residues. Germline CDR1 SGHTA, CDR2 FQGTGA. V was shortened by 5 bases and J by 3 bases, with 4 bases between the two germline ends.

The V gene is TRBV6-2 or TRBV6-3, the J gene TRBJ1-3; D not resolved. This CDR3 has 14 residues. Germline CDR1 is MNHEY and CDR2 is SVGEGT. The V end lost 2 bases, the J end lost 2 bases, and 7 bases lay between the germline ends. CDR3 protein: CASSYGEAGNTIYF. CDR3 coding DNA: TGTGCCAGCAGTTACGGGGAGGCTGGAAACACCATATATTTT.

The chain links TRBV28 to TRBJ2-7; D could derive from TRBD1 or TRBD2 (5 bases each). Germline CDR1 and CDR2: MDHEN and SYDVKM. V lost 7 bases and J 12 bases, leaving 22 bases between the germline ends. The CDR3 loop spans 13 amino acids. This CDR3 reads CASNLSGTLSRYF. The DNA of the CDR3 is TGTGCCAGCAATCTATCCGGGACCCTAAGCAGGTACTTC.

The chain carries TRBV24-1 and TRBJ2-7, with 9 bases fitting TRBD1. With V trimmed by 6 bases and J by 2 bases, 28 bases remained unmatched. Germline V gene sequence: CDR1 KGHDR, CDR2 SFDVKD. The CDR3 length is 22 residues. The CDR3 is CATSRLTQGATPVSGRTYEQYF. DNA of the CDR3: TGTGCCACCAGTCGTCTTACACAGGGGGCTACTCCCGTTTCAGGTAGGACCTACGAGCAGTACTTC.

The chain carries TRBV27 and TRBJ1-1; D gene ambiguous. This CDR3 region has 14 residues. In germline, CDR1 is MNHEY, CDR2 SMNVEV (reference sequence). With 4 bases removed from V and 4 bases from J, the gap between germline ends came to 13 bases. The CDR3 DNA follows: TGTGCCAGCAGTTATCAGGCCTCCACCACTGAAGCTTTCTTT. It translates to CASSYQASTTEAFF.

The J gene is TRBJ2-7, the V gene TRBV3-1 (or the pseudogene TRBV3-2); 7 bases are a match to TRBD1. The CDR3 extends over 13 amino acids. The germline gives CDR1 LGHDT, CDR2 YNNKEL (reference sequence). V shed 4 bases, J shed 6 bases, and the junction held 6 bases outside the gene matches. The CDR3 DNA reads TGTGCCAGCAGCCGAGGGGGCGAGGGCGAGCAGTACTTC. Translating gives CASSRGGEGEQYF.

V gene TRBV6-5 combines with J gene TRBJ1-1; D remains ambiguous. Germline values: CDR1 MNHEY, CDR2 SVGAGI. The CDR3 totals 12 residues. Trimming took 6 bases from V and 5 from J, leaving 10 bases between them. The CDR3 sequence is CASRSGVTEAFF. The CDR3 DNA reads TGTGCCAGCAGGAGCGGGGTAACTGAAGCTTTCTTT.

The chain combines TRBV7-9 with TRBJ1-2; tentative D call: TRBD1 (6 bases). Germline CDR1 SEHNR, CDR2 FQNEAQ (reference sequence). This CDR3 is 15 amino acids long. The V gene lost 5 bases and the J gene lost 8 bases, with 21 bases spanning the gap. The CDR3 sequence is CASSPPGTPLAGYTF. DNA for the CDR3: TGTGCCAGCAGCCCTCCCGGGACACCCCTCGCGGGCTACACCTTC.

The chain links TRBV3-1 (or the pseudogene TRBV3-2) to TRBJ2-7; D is undetermined. Trimming took 0 bases from V and 3 from J, leaving 9 bases between them. The CDR3 totals 14 residues. CDR1 LGHDT and CDR2 YNNKEL come from the germline V gene (reference sequence). CDR3 in amino acids: CASSQEASNYEQYF. The CDR3 DNA sequence: TGTGCCAGCAGCCAAGAGGCGTCGAACTACGAGCAGTACTTC.

The chain recombines TRBV30 with TRBJ1-6, with 10 bases lining up with TRBD1. In germline, CDR1 is GTSNPN, CDR2 SVGIG (reference sequence). The V and J ends lost 1 base and 9 bases, in that order; junction bases with no gene match: 6. This CDR3 contains 15 residues. The CDR3 DNA is TGTGCCTGGAGTGGTCAGACAGGGGGCGGTTCACCCCTCCACTTT. It specifies CAWSGQTGGGSPLHF.